Following are 17 T cell receptor beta chains from one sample sequenced in a study of T cells expressing NK-cell markers. TCRdb reprocessed the 5' RACE reads and reports one entry per CDR3 protein, with no DNA. This repertoire comprises about 380,000 distinct CDR3 sequences; its ten largest clones make up 4% to 6.5%. Sequencing was performed on blood T cells: a sorted CD56 or NKG2C T cell subset, CD4+ or CD8+ T cells, or bulk PBMC T cells (not recorded which). These receptors all stem from a man aged 18 to 69 in good health.

The rearrangement uses TRBV7-9 and TRBJ2-3; the TRBD2 assignment by TCRdb is unverifiable without DNA. This CDR3 spans 17 amino acids. CDR1 SEHNR and CDR2 FQNEAQ come from the germline V gene (reference sequence). The CDR3: CASSLSSGGTSTDTQYF. Drawing the rest from reference TRBV7-9 and TRBJ2-3, the complete variable domain is DTGVSQNPRHKITKRGQNVTFRCDPISEHNRLYWYRQTLGQGPEFLTYFQNEAQLEKSRLLSDRFSAERPKGSFSTLEIQRTEQGDSAMYLCASSLSSGGTSTDTQYFGPGTRLTVL.

V is TRBV15 and J is TRBJ1-4; TCRdb reports TRBD1, a call that lacks DNA to check it against. Germline CDR1 is LNHNV and CDR2 is YYDKDF (reference sequence). The CDR3 is made up of 15 amino acids. The CDR3 here is CATSSTRGFNEKLFF.

This chain connects TRBV5-5 to TRBJ1-2. CDR3 length: 13 residues. Per the germline V gene, CDR1 is SGHKS and CDR2 is YYEKEE (reference sequence). The CDR3 here is CASSVRAGHGYTF.

The rearrangement joins TRBV20-1 to TRBJ2-3; lacking DNA, the TRBD1 call made by TCRdb goes unchecked. The germline gives CDR1 DFQATT, CDR2 SNEGSKA (reference sequence). This CDR3 has 16 amino acids. CDR3 in amino acids: CSARPSRQGNTDTQYF.

The J gene is TRBJ2-5, the V gene TRBV12-3 or TRBV12-4; the TCRdb call, TRBD2, lacks DNA for checking. This CDR3 spans 18 amino acids. The chain's CDR3 is CASSYGSGFRTTQETQYF.

The chain is built from TRBV7-6 and TRBJ2-7; TCRdb reports TRBD1, a call that lacks DNA to check it against. CDR1 and CDR2 from the germline V gene are SGHVS and FNYEAQ. The CDR3 has 14 residues. This CDR3 is CASSKDRAPGEQYF. Variable domain in full (rest from reference TRBV7-6 and TRBJ2-7): GAGVSQSPRYKVTKRGQDVALRCDPISGHVSLYWYRQALGQGPEFLTYFNYEAQQDKSGLPNDRFSAERPEGSISTLTIQRTEQRDSAMYRCASSKDRAPGEQYFGPGTRLTVT.

The chain links TRBV28 to TRBJ1-1; the D call of TRBD1 rests on TCRdb alone, since no DNA is present to check it. The CDR3 has 15 residues. CDR1 and CDR2 from the germline V gene are MDHEN and SYDVKM. CDR3 region: CASRDSGTANTEAFF.

The chain is built from TRBV5-1 and TRBJ2-7; TCRdb's D call, TRBD1, is unchecked because there is no DNA. The CDR3 loop spans 14 amino acids. Germline CDR1 is SGHRS and CDR2 is YFSETQ. CDR3 protein: CASSLTGSLDEQYF.

V usage is TRBV18 and J usage is TRBJ2-2. CDR3 size: 17 residues. CDR1 is KGHSH, CDR2 LQKENI, per germline. CDR3 sequence: CASSPRSSRINTGELFF.

This chain joins TRBV9 and TRBJ1-1. The CDR3 is made up of 15 amino acids. The germline gives CDR1 SGDLS, CDR2 YYNGEE. The CDR3 loop reads CASSVDWARNTEAFF. Using reference TRBV9 and TRBJ1-1 for the parts outside the CDR3, the full variable domain is DSGVTQTPKHLITATGQRVTLRCSPRSGDLSVYWYQQSLDQGLQFLIQYYNGEERAKGNILERFSAQQFPDLHSELNLSSLELGDSALYFCASSVDWARNTEAFFGQGTRLTVV.

The chain joins TRBV5-5 to TRBJ1-1; the D call from TCRdb, TRBD1, cannot be confirmed without DNA. Germline lookup yields CDR1 SGHKS and CDR2 YYEKEE (reference sequence). This CDR3 has 14 residues. CDR3 sequence: CASSFRGRATEAFF. The whole variable domain, filled in from reference TRBV5-5 and TRBJ1-1, reads DAGVTQSPTHLIKTRGQQVTLRCSPISGHKSVSWYQQVLGQGPQFIFQYYEKEERGRGNFPDRFSARQFPNYSSELNVNALLLGDSALYLCASSFRGRATEAFFGQGTRLTVV.

The chain couples TRBV6-5 to TRBJ1-5; there is no DNA to check the TCRdb D call of TRBD1. The CDR3 sequence is 15 residues long. CDR1 is MNHEY and CDR2 is SVGAGI in the germline V gene. This CDR3 reads CASSYRPSPNQPQHF.

CDR3 region: CASSQRQTQYF. V is TRBV3-1 and J is TRBJ2-5. CDR3 length equals 11 residues. Germline CDR1 LGHDT, CDR2 YNNKEL (reference sequence).

The chain combines TRBV5-5 with TRBJ2-6; TCRdb reports TRBD1, a call that lacks DNA to check it against. The CDR3 contains 15 residues. The germline gives CDR1 SGHKS, CDR2 YYEKEE (reference sequence). The CDR3 reads CASSATGVGANVLTF.

The V gene is TRBV20-1, the J gene TRBJ1-2; TCRdb's D gene call, TRBD1, goes unchecked for lack of DNA. The CDR3 runs to 12 residues. The germline V gene has CDR1 DFQATT and CDR2 SNEGSKA (reference sequence). The CDR3 here is CSARSTDYGYTF.

The chain has TRBV5-1 and TRBJ1-2; the TRBD1 assignment by TCRdb is unverifiable without DNA. CDR3 length equals 13 residues. Germline values: CDR1 SGHRS, CDR2 YFSETQ. The CDR3 spells CASSAQGIYGYTF.

This chain links TRBV15 with TRBJ1-1. This CDR3 spans 14 amino acids. Germline assignment: CDR1 LNHNV and CDR2 YYDKDF (reference sequence). The CDR3 protein is CATSREYLHTEAFF.